These T cell receptor beta chains were read from a single sample in a study of CD8 T cells in ankylosing spondylitis. Via MiXCR, TCRdb re-called the 5' RACE reads, giving one row per CDR3 protein. Seen here are around 890,000 distinct CDR3 sequences, about 11% observed once, and the top ten hold more than 0.5%. Sequenced material: blood, either unsorted or a sorted T cell fraction (not recorded which). These receptors were taken from a male donor with ankylosing spondylitis. Each CDR3 is given with its conserved first and last residue.

V gene: TRBV25-1; J gene: TRBJ2-5; CDR3 protein: CASSTYRGDHQETQYF
V gene: TRBV7-3; J gene: TRBJ2-7; CDR3 protein: CASSLIGGESYEQYF
V gene: TRBV10-3; J gene: TRBJ2-1; CDR3 protein: CAISYRGLSSYNEQFF
V gene: TRBV20-1; J gene: TRBJ1-1; CDR3 protein: CSATGTGRTEAFF
V gene: TRBV6-5; J gene: TRBJ1-1; CDR3 protein: CASSSRGVVYERAFF
V gene: TRBV12-3/TRBV12-4; J gene: TRBJ1-1; CDR3 protein: CASSVDSRNTEAFF
V gene: TRBV18; J gene: TRBJ2-3; CDR3 protein: CASSFSTTDTQYF
V gene: TRBV20-1; J gene: TRBJ2-3; CDR3 protein: CSTFGGQSTDTQYF
V gene: TRBV6-1; J gene: TRBJ1-5; CDR3 protein: CATKPRFMLRDQPQHF
V gene: TRBV30; J gene: TRBJ1-5; CDR3 protein: CAWSISMTGLGQPQHF
V gene: TRBV7-9; J gene: TRBJ1-5; CDR3 protein: CASSPEGRDQHF
V gene: TRBV5-6; J gene: TRBJ2-5; CDR3 protein: CASSGDRQETQYF
V gene: TRBV12-3/TRBV12-4; J gene: TRBJ2-7; CDR3 protein: CASGAGGSSYEQYF
V gene: TRBV11-2; J gene: TRBJ2-7; CDR3 protein: CASSLRPSGSIGSYEQYF
V gene: TRBV18; J gene: TRBJ2-5; CDR3 protein: CASSPYSVQETQYF
V gene: TRBV4-3; J gene: TRBJ1-1; CDR3 protein: CASSQGWGWDTEAFF
V gene: TRBV20-1; J gene: TRBJ2-1; CDR3 protein: CSATRQGFYNEQFF
V gene: TRBV5-1; J gene: TRBJ2-3; CDR3 protein: CASSLEGGWSTDTQYF
V gene: TRBV5-6; J gene: TRBJ1-1; CDR3 protein: CANKDRGEAFF
V gene: TRBV12-3/TRBV12-4; J gene: TRBJ2-1; CDR3 protein: CASSHRDRGYNEQFF
V gene: TRBV9; J gene: TRBJ2-6; CDR3 protein: CASSVSYSGANVLTF
V gene: TRBV20-1; J gene: TRBJ2-7; CDR3 protein: CSARSPLAGDEQYF
V gene: TRBV25-1; J gene: TRBJ1-2; CDR3 protein: CASSEWGRAEGYTF
V gene: TRBV20-1; J gene: TRBJ1-6; CDR3 protein: CSAPRDRDSSPLHF
V gene: TRBV6-1; J gene: TRBJ1-2; CDR3 protein: CASRLLSTGWGYTF
V gene: TRBV28; J gene: TRBJ2-4; CDR3 protein: CASSPATGPKNIQYF
V gene: TRBV20-1; J gene: TRBJ1-2; CDR3 protein: CTSPGTGYGYTF
V gene: TRBV5-6; J gene: TRBJ2-7; CDR3 protein: CASSPPTGGSYEQYF
V gene: TRBV7-3; J gene: TRBJ2-1; CDR3 protein: CASSLGLGGVEQFF
V gene: TRBV6-1; J gene: TRBJ1-2; CDR3 protein: CASSPAPRAGYTF
V gene: TRBV20-1; J gene: TRBJ1-2; CDR3 protein: CSAPQGGGAYGYTF
V gene: TRBV19; J gene: TRBJ2-1; CDR3 protein: CASSSQTSINEQFF
V gene: TRBV28; J gene: TRBJ2-7; CDR3 protein: CASSRPGAGHYEQYF
V gene: TRBV29-1; J gene: TRBJ2-3; CDR3 protein: CSVAPPGDYSTDTQYF
V gene: TRBV28; J gene: TRBJ2-3; CDR3 protein: CASSLSHGGALRDTQYF
V gene: TRBV3-1; J gene: TRBJ1-2; CDR3 protein: CASSQDSQGSGYTF
V gene: TRBV20-1; J gene: TRBJ1-2; CDR3 protein: CSAFSSGRDLNYGYTF
V gene: TRBV7-3; J gene: TRBJ2-1; CDR3 protein: CASSLTGGLNEQFF
V gene: TRBV20-1; J gene: TRBJ2-1; CDR3 protein: CSVTVLSGNDEQFF
V gene: TRBV20-1; J gene: TRBJ1-2; CDR3 protein: CSGTGVLNYGYTF
V gene: TRBV7-2; J gene: TRBJ1-1; CDR3 protein: CASSPGVRGAFF
V gene: TRBV18; J gene: TRBJ1-6; CDR3 protein: CASSPRFSRGLFQKSPLHF
V gene: TRBV7-2; J gene: TRBJ1-1; CDR3 protein: CASSGTDGAWGEAFF
V gene: TRBV7-9; J gene: TRBJ2-5; CDR3 protein: CASSLGSTSEETQYF
V gene: TRBV20-1; J gene: TRBJ1-1; CDR3 protein: CSSSQSPDTEAFF
V gene: TRBV7-9; J gene: TRBJ2-2; CDR3 protein: CASPGRQNTGELFF
V gene: TRBV12-3/TRBV12-4; J gene: TRBJ1-3; CDR3 protein: CASRAGTGTVGTIYF
V gene: TRBV20-1; J gene: TRBJ2-1; CDR3 protein: CSASVLADYNEQFF
V gene: TRBV6-1; J gene: TRBJ1-3; CDR3 protein: CASSEIPGNTIYF
V gene: TRBV28; J gene: TRBJ2-7; CDR3 protein: CASRPTRREEQYF
V gene: TRBV18; J gene: TRBJ2-2; CDR3 protein: CASSPGLAGSNTGELFF
V gene: TRBV6-5; J gene: TRBJ1-6; CDR3 protein: CASSSKQGVSPLHF
V gene: TRBV18; J gene: TRBJ1-2; CDR3 protein: CASSPMPRGLRGYTF
V gene: TRBV4-1; J gene: TRBJ2-5; CDR3 protein: CASSQDSAPGQSEETQYF
V gene: TRBV5-4; J gene: TRBJ2-7; CDR3 protein: CASSLGGDRGYEQYF